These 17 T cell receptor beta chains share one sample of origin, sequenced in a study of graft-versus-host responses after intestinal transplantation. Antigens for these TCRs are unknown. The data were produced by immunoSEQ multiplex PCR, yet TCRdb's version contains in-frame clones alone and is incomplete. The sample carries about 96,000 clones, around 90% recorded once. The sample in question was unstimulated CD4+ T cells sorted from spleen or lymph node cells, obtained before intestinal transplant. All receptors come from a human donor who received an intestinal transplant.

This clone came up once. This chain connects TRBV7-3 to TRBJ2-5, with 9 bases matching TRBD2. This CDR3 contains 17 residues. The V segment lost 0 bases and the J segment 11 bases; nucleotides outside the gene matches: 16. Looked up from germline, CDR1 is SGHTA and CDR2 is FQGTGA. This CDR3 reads CASSLTHPAGGLMEQYF. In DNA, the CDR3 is TGTGCCAGCAGCTTAACTCACCCAGCGGGGGGCCTGATGGAGCAGTACTTC.

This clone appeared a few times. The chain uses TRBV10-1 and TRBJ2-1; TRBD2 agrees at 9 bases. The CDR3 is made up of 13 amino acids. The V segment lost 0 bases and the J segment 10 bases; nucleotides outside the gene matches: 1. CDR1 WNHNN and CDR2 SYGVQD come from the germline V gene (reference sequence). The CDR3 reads CASSESLAGEQFF. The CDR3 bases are TGCGCCAGCAGTGAGTCGCTAGCGGGAGAGCAGTTCTTC.

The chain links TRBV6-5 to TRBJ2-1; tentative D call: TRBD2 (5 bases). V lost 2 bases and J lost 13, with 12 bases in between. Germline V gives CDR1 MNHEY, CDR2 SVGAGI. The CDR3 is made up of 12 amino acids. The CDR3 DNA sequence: TGTGCCAGCAGTTACGCGGGTCTCAATCAGTTCTTC. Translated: CASSYAGLNQFF.

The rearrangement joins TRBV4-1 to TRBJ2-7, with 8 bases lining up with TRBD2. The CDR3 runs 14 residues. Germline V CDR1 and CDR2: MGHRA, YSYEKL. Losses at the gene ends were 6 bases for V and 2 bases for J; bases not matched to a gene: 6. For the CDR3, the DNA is TGCGCCAGCAGGCAGCGGGAGAACACCTACGAGCAGTACTTC. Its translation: CASRQRENTYEQYF.

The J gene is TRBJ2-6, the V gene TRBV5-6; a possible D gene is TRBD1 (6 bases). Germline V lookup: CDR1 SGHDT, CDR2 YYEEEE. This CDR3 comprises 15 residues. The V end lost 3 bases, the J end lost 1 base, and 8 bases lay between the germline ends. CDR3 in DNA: TGTGCCAGCAGCTCCAGGGGTTCTGGGGCCAACGTCCTGACTTTC. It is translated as CASSSRGSGANVLTF.

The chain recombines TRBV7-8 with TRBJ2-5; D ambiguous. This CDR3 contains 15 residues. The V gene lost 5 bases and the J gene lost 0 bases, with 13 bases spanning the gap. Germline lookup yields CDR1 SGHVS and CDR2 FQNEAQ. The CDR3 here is CASSARTTYQETQYF. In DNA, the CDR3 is TGTGCCAGCAGCGCCCGAACTACATACCAAGAGACCCAGTACTTC.

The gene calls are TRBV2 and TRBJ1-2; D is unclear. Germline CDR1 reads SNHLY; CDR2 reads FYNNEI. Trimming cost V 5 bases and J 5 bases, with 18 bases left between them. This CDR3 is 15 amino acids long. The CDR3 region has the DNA TGTGCCAGCAGTAACCCCGGCGGGGATGGGTATGGCTACACCTTC. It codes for CASSNPGGDGYGYTF.

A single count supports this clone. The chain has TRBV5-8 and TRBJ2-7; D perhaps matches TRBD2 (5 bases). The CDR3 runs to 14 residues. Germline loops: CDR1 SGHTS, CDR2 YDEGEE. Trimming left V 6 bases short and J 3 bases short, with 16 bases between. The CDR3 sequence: CASMRARGIYEQYF. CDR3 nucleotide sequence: TGTGCCAGCATGAGGGCGAGAGGAATCTACGAGCAGTACTTC. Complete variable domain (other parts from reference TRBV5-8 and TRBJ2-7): EAGVTQSPTHLIKTRGQQATLRCSPISGHTSVYWYQQALGLGLQFLLWYDEGEERNRGNFPPRFSGRQFPNYSSELNVNALELEDSALYLCASMRARGIYEQYFGPGTRLTVT.

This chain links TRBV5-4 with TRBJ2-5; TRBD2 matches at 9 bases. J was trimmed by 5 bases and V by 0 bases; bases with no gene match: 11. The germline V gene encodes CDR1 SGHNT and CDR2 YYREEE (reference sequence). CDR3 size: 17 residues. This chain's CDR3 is CASSLGHAGGWDETQYF. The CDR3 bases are TGTGCCAGCAGCTTGGGACACGCGGGAGGGTGGGACGAGACCCAGTACTTC.

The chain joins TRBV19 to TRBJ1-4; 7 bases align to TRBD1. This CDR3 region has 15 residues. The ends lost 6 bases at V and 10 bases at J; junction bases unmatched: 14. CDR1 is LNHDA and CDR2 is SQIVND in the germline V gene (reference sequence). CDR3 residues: CASSQDRTGDGKLFF. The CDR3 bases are TGTGCCAGTAGCCAGGATAGGACAGGTGATGGAAAACTGTTTTTT.

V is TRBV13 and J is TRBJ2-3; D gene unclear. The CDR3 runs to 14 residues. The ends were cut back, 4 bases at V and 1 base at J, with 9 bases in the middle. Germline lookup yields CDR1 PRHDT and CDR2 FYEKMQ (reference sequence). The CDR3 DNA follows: TGTGCCAGCAGCTCAGAGGAGCGCACAGATACGCAGTATTTT. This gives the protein CASSSEERTDTQYF.

The CDR3 loop reads CASSDKDRRFYEQYF. DNA for the CDR3: TGTGCCAGCAGTGACAAGGACAGAAGGTTCTACGAGCAGTACTTC. The chain employs TRBV2 and TRBJ2-7, with a possible D match to TRBD1 (6 bases). Germline CDR1 reads SNHLY; CDR2 reads FYNNEI. V was trimmed by 3 bases and J by 3 bases, leaving 15 bases between them. This CDR3 contains 15 residues.

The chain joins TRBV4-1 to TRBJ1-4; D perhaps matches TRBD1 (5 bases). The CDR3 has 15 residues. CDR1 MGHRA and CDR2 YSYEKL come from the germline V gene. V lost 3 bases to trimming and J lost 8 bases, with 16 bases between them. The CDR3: CASSQERGYGEKLFF. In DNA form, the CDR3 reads TGCGCCAGCAGCCAGGAACGGGGGTACGGCGAAAAACTGTTTTTT.

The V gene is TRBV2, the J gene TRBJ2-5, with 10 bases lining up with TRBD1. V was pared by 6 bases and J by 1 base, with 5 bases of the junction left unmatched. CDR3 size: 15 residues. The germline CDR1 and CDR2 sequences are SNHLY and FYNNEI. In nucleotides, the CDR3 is TGTGCCAGCAGCCGGGACAGGGGATCCCAAGAGACCCAGTACTTC. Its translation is CASSRDRGSQETQYF.

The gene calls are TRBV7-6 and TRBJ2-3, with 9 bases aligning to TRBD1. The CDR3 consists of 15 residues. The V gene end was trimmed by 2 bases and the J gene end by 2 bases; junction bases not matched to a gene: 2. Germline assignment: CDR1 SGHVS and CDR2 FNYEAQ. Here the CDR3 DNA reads TGTGCCAGCAGCTTACGGGACAGGGACACAGATACGCAGTATTTT. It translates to CASSLRDRDTDTQYF.

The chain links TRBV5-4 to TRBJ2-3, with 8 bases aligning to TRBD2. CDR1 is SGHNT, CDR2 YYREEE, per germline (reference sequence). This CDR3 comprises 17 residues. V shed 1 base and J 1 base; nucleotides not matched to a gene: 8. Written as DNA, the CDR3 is TGTGCCAGCAGCTTGCGAGGTAGACTAGCGCGCACAGATACGCAGTATTTT. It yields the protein CASSLRGRLARTDTQYF.

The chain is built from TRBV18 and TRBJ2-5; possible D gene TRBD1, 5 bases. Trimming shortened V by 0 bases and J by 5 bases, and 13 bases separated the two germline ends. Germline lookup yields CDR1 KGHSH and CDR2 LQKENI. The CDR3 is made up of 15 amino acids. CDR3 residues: CASSPPPGYIETQYF. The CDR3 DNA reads TGTGCCAGCTCACCACCCCCAGGGTATATTGAGACCCAGTACTTC.